The 18 T cell receptor beta chains in this list originate from one sample, sequenced in a study of cytomegalovirus exposure and HLA in healthy donors. In the PCR, 60 Vbeta and 13 Jbeta primers were used. TCRdb's copy holds only in-frame clones and misses some; the assay was immunoSEQ multiplex PCR. The sample lists around 120,000 clones, 70% to 85% occurring once. Sequencing was carried out using PBMCs. Every receptor here comes from a man aged 50-60 years in good health and CMV-seropositive.

The chain carries TRBV5-1 and TRBJ1-1, with no clear D. The CDR3 has 14 amino acids. Trimming removed 1 base at V and 2 bases at J, with 9 bases between. Looked up from germline, CDR1 is SGHRS and CDR2 is YFSETQ. The CDR3 DNA reads TGCGCCAGCAGCTTGATAGCAGATAACACTGAAGCTTTCTTT. Its protein is CASSLIADNTEAFF.

The chain is built from TRBV6-4 and TRBJ1-6; the match to TRBD1 covers 8 bases. CDR3 length: 15 amino acids. Germline assignment: CDR1 MRHNA and CDR2 SNTAGT. V shed 6 bases, J shed 3 bases, and the junction held 4 bases outside the gene matches. The CDR3 region has the DNA TGTGCCAGCAGCCAAGGACAGGGCTATAATTCACCCCTCCACTTT. This gives the protein CASSQGQGYNSPLHF.

This sequence joins TRBV5-6 and TRBJ1-5, with 9 positions matching TRBD1. Germline CDR1 is SGHDT and CDR2 is YYEEEE. V lost 3 bases and J lost 4; bases outside the gene matches: 8. The CDR3 contains 16 residues. The chain's CDR3 is CASSSSDRGRNQPQHF. DNA of the CDR3: TGTGCCAGCAGCTCCTCGGACAGGGGTAGGAATCAGCCCCAGCATTTT. Based on the CDR3 plus reference TRBV5-6 and TRBJ1-5, the full variable domain is DAGVTQSPTHLIKTRGQQVTLRCSPKSGHDTVSWYQQALGQGPQFIFQYYEEEERQRGNFPDRFSGHQFPNYSSELNVNALLLGDSALYLCASSSSDRGRNQPQHFGDGTRLSIL.

This chain uses TRBV4-2 with TRBJ2-3, with D tentatively TRBD2 (5 bases). The CDR3 length is 15 residues. Germline V CDR1 and CDR2: LGHNA, YNFKEQ. V was shortened by 0 bases and J by 2 bases, with 9 bases between the two germline ends. The CDR3 loop reads CASSQDTGNTDTQYF. CDR3 bases: TGTGCCAGCAGCCAAGATACGGGGAACACAGATACGCAGTATTTT.

This chain links TRBV5-4 with TRBJ2-7; 10 bases match TRBD2. Unmatched junction bases numbered 1, after V lost 1 base and J lost 0 bases. The CDR3 has 15 residues. CDR1 is SGHNT and CDR2 is YYREEE in the germline V gene (reference sequence). CDR3 in amino acids: CASSLPSGSSYEQYF. The CDR3 DNA sequence: TGTGCCAGCAGCTTGCCTAGCGGGAGCTCCTACGAGCAGTACTTC. Drawing the rest from reference TRBV5-4 and TRBJ2-7, the complete variable domain is ETGVTQSPTHLIKTRGQQVTLRCSSQSGHNTVSWYQQALGQGPQFIFQYYREEENGRGNFPPRFSGLQFPNYSSELNVNALELDDSALYLCASSLPSGSSYEQYFGPGTRLTVT.

The CDR3 bases are TGCGCCAGCAGCTTGGGATCTAGCCGGGGCAATGAGCAGTTCTTC. It codes for CASSLGSSRGNEQFF. The rearrangement links TRBV5-1 to TRBJ2-1; D may be TRBD2 (5 bases). Germline V gene sequence: CDR1 SGHRS, CDR2 YFSETQ. This CDR3 contains 15 residues. V lost 0 bases to trimming and J lost 6 bases, with 13 bases between them.

The gene calls are TRBV19 and TRBJ2-1; possible D gene TRBD2, 5 bases. CDR1 and CDR2 from the germline V gene are LNHDA and SQIVND (reference sequence). The V gene lost 3 bases and the J gene lost 5 bases, with 8 bases spanning the gap. The CDR3 runs to 13 residues. Written as DNA, the CDR3 is TGTGCCAGTAGTATCAGGAGGAACAATGAGCAGTTCTTC. It translates to CASSIRRNNEQFF.

The chain recombines TRBV7-2 with TRBJ1-3, with D uncertain. V was clipped by 3 bases and J by 0 bases, with 12 bases between them. This CDR3 region has 16 residues. Looked up from germline, CDR1 is SGHTA and CDR2 is FQGNSA. The CDR3 protein is CASSFMMASSGNTIYF. As DNA, the CDR3 is TGTGCCAGCAGCTTCATGATGGCTAGCTCTGGAAACACCATATATTTT.

V gene TRBV6-6 combines with J gene TRBJ2-7; TRBD2 matches 7 bases. Germline CDR1 reads MNHNY; CDR2 reads SVGAGI (reference sequence). The CDR3 extends over 13 amino acids. Trimming took 7 bases from V and 1 from J; bases not matched to a gene: 4. In nucleotides, the CDR3 is TGTGCCAGCACTCTGGGGGGGTCCTACGAGCAGTACTTC. Its protein product is CASTLGGSYEQYF.

The J gene is TRBJ2-3, the V gene TRBV6-1, with TRBD2 matching over 11 bases. V shed 2 bases and J 1 base; nucleotides not matched to a gene: 5. CDR3 length equals 17 residues. Germline assignment: CDR1 MNHNS and CDR2 SASEGT. The CDR3 DNA is TGTGCCAGCAGTGAACGCCCACTAGCGGGGGGCACAGATACGCAGTATTTT. It translates to CASSERPLAGGTDTQYF.

This chain connects TRBV6-1 to TRBJ1-2; D perhaps matches TRBD1 (6 bases). Germline values: CDR1 MNHNS, CDR2 SASEGT. Trimming cost V 6 bases and J 7 bases, with 12 bases left between them. The CDR3 has 12 amino acids. In DNA form, the CDR3 reads TGTGCCAGCAGAAGATTACAGGGTGGCTACACCTTC. Translation: CASRRLQGGYTF.

The rearrangement joins TRBV7-2 to TRBJ1-1; no definite D call. Deletions cut 3 bases from V and 5 bases from J, with 7 bases between. The germline CDR1 and CDR2 sequences are SGHTA and FQGNSA. CDR3 length: 12 residues. CDR3 DNA: TGTGCCAGCAGCTTGGAGCGAACTGAAGCTTTCTTT. Amino acid sequence: CASSLERTEAFF.

The sample holds one count of this clone. The gene calls are TRBV6-6 and TRBJ1-2; 7 bases match TRBD1. The CDR3 loop spans 15 amino acids. After removal of 5 bases from V and 4 bases from J, the junction contained 10 bases not matched to a gene. Germline assignment: CDR1 MNHNY and CDR2 SVGAGI (reference sequence). CDR3 protein: CASSLDRFNGYGYTF. In DNA, the CDR3 is TGTGCCAGCAGTCTGGACAGGTTCAACGGCTATGGCTACACCTTC.

The J gene is TRBJ2-5, the V gene TRBV29-1; TRBD2 matches at 7 bases. The CDR3 spans 12 residues. Trimming removed 4 bases from V and 4 bases from J; junction bases left unmatched: 3. Germline V gene sequence: CDR1 SQVTM, CDR2 ANQGSEA. For the CDR3, the DNA is TGCAGCGTTGGCGGGGGAGGAGAGACCCAGTACTTC. Protein product: CSVGGGGETQYF.

The rearrangement uses TRBV4-2 and TRBJ2-5, with D possibly being TRBD1 (5 bases). Germline V lookup: CDR1 LGHNA, CDR2 YNFKEQ. V was clipped by 3 bases and J by 3 bases, with 17 bases between them. The CDR3 has 16 residues. CDR3 protein: CASSHLQQGYKETQYF. CDR3 bases: TGTGCCAGCAGCCACCTGCAGCAGGGCTACAAAGAGACCCAGTACTTC.

V usage is TRBV19 and J usage is TRBJ1-2; D unresolved. The CDR3 loop spans 12 amino acids. V lost 7 bases to trimming and J lost 5 bases, with 11 bases between them. Germline lookup yields CDR1 LNHDA and CDR2 SQIVND (reference sequence). The CDR3, as DNA: TGTGCCAGTAACCCCCCGGGGTATGGCTACACCTTC. Protein sequence: CASNPPGYGYTF.

V is TRBV6-5 and J is TRBJ2-7; a weak D match, TRBD1 (5 bases). V lost 0 bases, J lost 4 bases, and 10 bases lay in between. Germline V CDR1 and CDR2: MNHEY, SVGAGI. There are 14 residues in the CDR3. The chain's CDR3 is CASSYSGQRYEQYF. The DNA for the CDR3 is TGTGCCAGCAGTTACTCGGGGCAGCGATACGAGCAGTACTTC.

This chain connects TRBV5-1 to TRBJ1-1, with D perhaps TRBD1 (6 bases). The CDR3 runs 14 residues. Germline CDR1 SGHRS, CDR2 YFSETQ. V gave up 4 bases and J gave up 7 bases, with 17 bases separating them. The CDR3 region has the DNA TGCGCCAGCAGCCGGGATTGGGGGCAAGATGAAGCTTTCTTT. It yields the protein CASSRDWGQDEAFF.